This entry is about one TCR beta chain. Its antigen is still unknown. This sample was taken from a study of cytomegalovirus exposure and HLA in healthy donors. Unmatched junction bases numbered 16, after V lost 5 bases and J lost 9 bases. The germline gives CDR1 LNHDA, CDR2 SQIVND (reference sequence). The CDR3 totals 16 residues. Study-level findings and limits: According to reports, the classifier identified cytomegalovirus status with high specificity and sensitivity.

PCR involved 60 Vbeta and 13 Jbeta primers. Using immunoSEQ multiplex PCR, the repertoire was profiled, and TCRdb retains in-frame clones only, with some absent. Its table lists around 74,000 clones. The sample was PBMCs. The genes are TRBV19 and TRBJ2-1; 7 bases match TRBD2. The source is a man in his fifties or sixties in good health and CMV-seropositive. The DNA for the CDR3 is TGTGCCAGTAGTTCCGGACTGTTTGGGAGGGTCCTTGAGCAGTTCTTC. Translated, it gives CASSSGLFGRVLEQFF.